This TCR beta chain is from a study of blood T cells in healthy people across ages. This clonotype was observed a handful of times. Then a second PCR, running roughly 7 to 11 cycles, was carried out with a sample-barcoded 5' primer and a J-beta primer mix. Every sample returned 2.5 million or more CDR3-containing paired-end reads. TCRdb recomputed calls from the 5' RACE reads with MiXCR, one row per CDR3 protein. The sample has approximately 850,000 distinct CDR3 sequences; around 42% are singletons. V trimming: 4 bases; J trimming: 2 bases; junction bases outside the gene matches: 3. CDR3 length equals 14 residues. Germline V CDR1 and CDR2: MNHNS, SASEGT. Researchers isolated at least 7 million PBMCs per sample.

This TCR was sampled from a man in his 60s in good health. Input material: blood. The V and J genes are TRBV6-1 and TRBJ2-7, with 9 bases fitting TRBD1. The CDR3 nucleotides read TGTGCCAGCAGTGGGACAGGGGCGCCCTACGAGCAGTACTTC. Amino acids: CASSGTGAPYEQYF.